This T cell receptor (beta chain) was obtained from a study of cytomegalovirus exposure and HLA in healthy donors (dated by TCRdb to about 2017). Context from the whole study: In an earlier analysis of under 750 of the donors, roughly 300 Gb of sequence data and just under 120 million unique TCR beta sequences from about 190 million T cells were reported. An early release covering just under 650 HLA-typed donors comprised approximately 290 gigabases of sequencing data and tens of millions of unique TCR sequences. The genetic ancestry cluster associated with self-reported Caucasian donors included 81% of the 398 genotyped donors. The study aimed to test whether signatures of past pathogen exposure could be identified by cataloging public T cell receptors. The study used immunosequencing to profile the T cell repertoires of approximately 630 subjects and linked those repertoires to cytomegalovirus serostatus. A separate validation cohort of 100 to 150 different subjects was used in addition to the roughly 700-subject first cohort. The study combined high-throughput TCR immunosequencing, statistical association of individual TCRs with disease status, and machine learning to predict cytomegalovirus infection status. A later analysis re-examined previously published TCR beta repertoires from 600 to 700 donors and added high-resolution HLA genotyping to investigate patterns of TCR occurrence. Rather than using new phenotypic data, the later analysis identified candidate immune exposures from TCR beta sequences and from how often those sequences occurred across donors. To decide whether each TCR beta V gene segment behaved as functional or pseudogenic, an earlier analysis of some 580 of the donors relied on high-throughput TCR beta sequencing. Donor age, sex, ethnicity and CMV serostatus were compiled alongside the repertoire data. In a later genetic analysis, genome-wide SNP genotypes for about three fifths of the 666 donors were used, and that subset was treated as a discovery cohort. All discovery cohort repertoires had been generated using a single sequencing platform. HLA typing covered class I and class II loci at four-digit resolution. Typing coverage differed by locus: A, B, C, DRB1 and DQB1 were typed in about 620-630 donors, DQA1 in 522, DPA1 in 600 to 610, and DPB1 in approximately 450. Roughly five DR-DQ haplotypes were handled as single units for association and clustering, since linkage in the cohort was strong. Among about 410 genotyped donors of the cohort, an average of roughly 230,000 unique TCR beta nucleotide sequences was sequenced per donor, of which 15% to 20% were non-productive.

Overall study outcomes, separate from this receptor: According to a later genetic analysis, donors in an Asian-associated ancestry cluster had fewer N-insertions in productive TCRs than the approximately 630-donor mean. Three of the identified cytomegalovirus-associated TCR beta chains were confirmed in vitro to be specific for cytomegalovirus antigens. When HLA alleles, especially DR and DQ, strongly co-occurred, TCR associations were difficult to assign to individual alleles. Linkage disequilibrium might explain the correlated functional status among segregating V segments, but an unknown experimental factor could not be excluded. This cohort had only TCR beta chains sequenced, and the lack of alpha or paired-chain data limited which features could be detected. The earlier analysis of approximately 590 of the donors excluded around 17 rarely observed V segments, including chromosome 9 orphons, because counts were too low. A later analysis associated about 17,000 TCR beta sequences with specific HLA alleles at a false discovery rate of 0.05. A further reported finding was that TCR beta sequences accurately predicted the HLA-A and HLA-B alleles for most subjects in the first cohort. According to the authors, the approach could potentially be generalized to other disease states and immunological phenotypes. Broadly in line with IMGT annotations, most TCR beta V segments showed up in productive rearrangements about 87% or about 30% of the time in an earlier analysis of roughly 590 of the donors. The sequencing pipeline was judged likely to have produced a cluster of highly shared sequence variants as a technical artifact. The study gave a list of some 150 TCR beta chains associated with cytomegalovirus. For the cohort, immune exposure information was limited to CMV serostatus. Some IMGT-functional V segments, including TRBV6-2 and TRBV6-3, could not be told apart with the 87-base-pair reads, so those segments were excluded. Presence/absence analyses assumed roughly uniform sequencing depth across donors, an assumption that may not hold. Most TCR sequences were observed very rarely across donors, whereas some public TCRs were present in many individuals. Several of the top co-occurrence clusters appeared to be linked to parvovirus B19, influenza, CMV and Epstein-Barr virus, according to a later analysis. Cytomegalovirus status was reported to be diagnosed by the classifier with high specificity and sensitivity in both the original and validation cohorts. According to a later analysis, TCR association rates differed among HLA loci, with DRB1 alleles showing the most associated TCRs and HLA-C alleles showing the fewest. V-gene and J-gene trimming of TCR beta chains was associated with a missense DCLRE1C variant in a later genetic analysis, and the association was replicated in an independent cohort. Compared with equally common non-associated chains, HLA-associated TCR beta chains in a later analysis were more clonally expanded and had lower generation probabilities. Most CMV-associated TCR beta chains appeared to be HLA-restricted in a later analysis, and the HLA associations seemed to be driven largely by CMV exposure. Because some donors lacked HLA typing at each locus, the association tests relied only on the typed subset.

In total, more than 500 healthy bone marrow donors made up the cohort. All cohort members were sampled while nominally healthy, although unrecorded immune exposures were likely present. The donor was CMV seropositive and was included in the group of some 290 seropositive cohort members. Every donor gave a peripheral blood sample, and the peripheral blood mononuclear cells from that sample were used for TCR beta sequencing. Genomic DNA was extracted from the blood cell samples with the Qiagen DNeasy Blood Extraction Kit. Regarding this clone: This receptor's antigen is unknown. The record has no base qualities; no much larger clone is one base away.

The germline V and J ends show losses of 8 bases and 4 bases respectively, and no gene match explains 6 bases of the junction. From the cysteine up to the phenylalanine, the CDR3 has a length of 13 residues. The CDR3 DNA has 39 bases and is translated from base 1. CDR1 and CDR2, per the germline V gene, are SGDLS and YYNGEE. Library method: the immunoSEQ multiplex PCR assay. For the multiplex PCR, a mixture combining 60 forward primers for TCR Vbeta segments and 13 reverse primers for TCR Jbeta segments was used. The CDR3 region of rearranged TCR beta genes was amplified from genomic DNA with a multiplex PCR assay. The amplified TCR beta libraries were sequenced on the Illumina HiSeq System as 87-base-pair reads. Turning to the authors' computational methods: A later analysis tallied roughly 80 million unique TCR beta chains across the 610 or so repertoires, and about 12 million of those chains were shared by two or more donors. A nearest-neighbor algorithm error-corrected the raw reads and collapsed the reads into unique sequences, merging closely related sequences to remove PCR and sequencing errors. CDR3 sequences were aligned to IMGT reference sequences to assign V, D and J gene segments. For a sequence to be retained, a match of at least six nucleotides was required to both a V gene segment and a J gene segment. Rearrangements were classified as productive when the CDR3 lacked stop codons and remained in frame with V and J, and all other rearrangements were classified as non-productive. Following IMGT convention, CDR3 was defined as the stretch from the second conserved V-encoded cysteine up to the conserved J-encoded phenylalanine. The earlier analysis of 450 to 750 of the donors excluded any sequence lacking an unambiguous match to a single V gene segment. In an earlier analysis of almost 600 of the donors, a V segment was called functional when productive rearrangements were above 56.7%, and segregating when the standard deviation between donors exceeded 5%. A statistical classification framework was built to diagnose cytomegalovirus status from the catalog of TCR beta chain sequences. V and J gene assignment, in a later analysis, came from comparing TCR nucleotide sequences with IMGT/GENE-DB human TR gene sequences. A later analysis assigned CDR3 sequences and most-parsimonious VDJ recombination scenarios with the TCRdist pipeline. A later analysis defined each TCR beta chain by its CDR3 amino acid sequence plus V-gene family, and excluded reads lacking a unique V-gene family. A later analysis removed 592 highly shared, low-generation-probability nucleotide sequences to deal with suspected cross-contamination and a sequencing artifact. In a later analysis, a clonal expansion index was calculated for each public chain from normalized within-repertoire ranks of inferred template counts. In a later analysis, generation probabilities were computed using a VDJ recombination model fitted to out-of-frame rearrangements, and the results were checked against IGoR. A later analysis scored TCR-TCR, TCR-HLA and TCR-CMV co-occurrence with hypergeometric tests, applying a repertoire-size bias correction to TCR pairs. A later analysis estimated false discovery rates by permuting HLA or CMV assignments 20 times. In a later analysis, co-occurring TCRs were grouped with DBSCAN, and TCRdist sequence similarity was added when clustering was performed within HLA-allele-positive subsets. Repertoires with fewer than 30,000 or more than 120,000 public chains, plus five repertoires with anomalous nucleotide sharing, were excluded from co-occurrence clustering. Held by TCRdb, this immuneACCESS table contains in-frame sequences only and omits some clones. Under half of the omission traces to an unresolved V gene where checked; the cause of the rest is unknown. D and trimming were read from the DNA, whereas the V and J calls and clone size are those reported in that table. The sample table contains roughly 88,000 clones; only one count was recorded for 76% of them. More than 5% of the sample lies in the top ten.

The TCR sequence derives from a man younger than 45 in good health and CMV-seropositive. The chain joins TRBV9 to TRBJ1-5; 7 nucleotides in the junction match TRBD1. The sequenced sample was PBMCs. The CDR3 protein sequence reads: CASSDRPNQPQHF. DNA sequence: TGTGCCAGTTCGGACAGGCCGAATCAGCCCCAGCATTTT.